Listed here are 18 T cell receptor beta chains from one sample, sequenced in a study of cytomegalovirus exposure and HLA in healthy donors (dated by TCRdb to the late 2010s). Libraries were made using the immunoSEQ multiplex PCR assay. The multiplex PCR relied on a mix of 60 forward primers for TCR Vbeta segments and 13 reverse primers for TCR Jbeta segments. This is the immuneACCESS table as TCRdb keeps it, with only in-frame sequences that have V and J called. A part of the clones is gone; compared with another copy, unresolved V genes explain less than half, and the rest is unexplained. This sample holds roughly 180,000 clones; 70% to 80% were observed only once. The ten top clones hold over 2.5% of the sample. The sample comprised PBMCs. The receptors shown here come from a male donor in good health and CMV-seronegative.

This chain uses TRBV9 with TRBJ2-1; a weak D match, TRBD2 (6 bases). Trimming cost V 0 bases and J 7 bases, with 20 bases left between them. The germline gives CDR1 SGDLS, CDR2 YYNGEE. This CDR3 spans 17 amino acids. The CDR3 DNA is TGTGCCAGCAGCGTAGCTAGTAGCGGACCAGTTGATAATGAGCAGTTCTTC. This encodes CASSVASSGPVDNEQFF.

The rearrangement uses TRBV30 and TRBJ2-3; 7 bases line up with TRBD2. CDR1 is GTSNPN, CDR2 SVGIG, per germline (reference sequence). The CDR3 is 15 residues long. V trimming: 2 bases; J trimming: 6 bases; junction bases outside the gene matches: 11. CDR3 nucleotides: TGTGCCTGGAGTTTCCAGGGTAGCGGGCCCGATACGCAGTATTTT. It is translated as CAWSFQGSGPDTQYF.

The chain is built from TRBV27 and TRBJ2-7, with 7 nucleotides matching TRBD1. The CDR3 extends over 16 amino acids. V dropped 0 bases and J dropped 4; count of bases not matched to a gene: 9. CDR1 and CDR2 from the germline V gene are MNHEY and SMNVEV (reference sequence). This CDR3 is CASSLSSTRQGYEQYF. DNA for the CDR3: TGTGCCAGCAGTTTATCGAGTACGAGACAGGGTTACGAGCAGTACTTC.

V gene TRBV15 combines with J gene TRBJ1-5; D unclear. CDR1 is LNHNV, CDR2 YYDKDF, per germline (reference sequence). V was trimmed by 1 base and J by 0 bases, leaving 7 bases between them. The CDR3 consists of 15 residues. The CDR3 loop reads CATSRVGLSNQPQHF. CDR3 coding DNA: TGTGCCACCAGCAGAGTAGGACTTAGCAATCAGCCCCAGCATTTT.

The chain carries TRBV11-3 and TRBJ2-1; 7 nucleotides line up with TRBD1. The CDR3 consists of 13 residues. Per the germline V gene, CDR1 is SGHNT and CDR2 is YENEEA. After removal of 5 bases from V and 7 bases from J, the junction contained 5 bases not matched to a gene. The CDR3 DNA reads TGTGCCAGCAGCCAACAGGGGATGAATGAGCAGTTCTTC. Residues: CASSQQGMNEQFF.

This clone appeared once. The V gene is TRBV5-6, the J gene TRBJ1-5; tentatively, D is TRBD1 (6 bases). The germline CDR1 and CDR2 sequences are SGHDT and YYEEEE. V lost 0 bases and J lost 1, with 11 bases in between. The CDR3 is made up of 16 amino acids. As DNA, the CDR3 is TGTGCCAGCAGCTTGGCCGGACAGCTAAGCAATCAGCCCCAGCATTTT. This encodes CASSLAGQLSNQPQHF.

This chain joins TRBV28 and TRBJ1-5; D ambiguous. Per the germline V gene, CDR1 is MDHEN and CDR2 is SYDVKM. Deletions cut 10 bases from V and 5 bases from J, with 12 bases between. This CDR3 has 12 amino acids. The CDR3 reads CATSGSYQPQHF. The CDR3 DNA reads as TGTGCCACCTCGGGATCATATCAGCCCCAGCATTTT.

This clone was seen only once. The V and J genes are TRBV27 and TRBJ2-3; 7 positions agree with TRBD2. After removal of 6 bases from V and 2 bases from J, the junction contained 8 bases not matched to a gene. The V gene's germline CDR1 is MNHEY and CDR2 SMNVEV (reference sequence). The CDR3 is made up of 15 amino acids. CDR3 nucleotide sequence: TGTGCCAGCAGACCTTTGGGAGGGGACACAGATACGCAGTATTTT. Protein sequence: CASRPLGGDTDTQYF.

As to this clone: The junction departs from germline at one end; a sequencing error may be responsible. This chain uses TRBV5-1 with TRBJ1-4; TRBD1 matches 8 bases. Germline-derived CDR1 and CDR2 are SGHRS and YFSETQ. The CDR3 is made up of 14 amino acids. The CDR3 bases are TGCGCCAGCAGCTTGGGACAGGGGTCGGCCCACGGGGTTTTT. Translating gives CASSLGQGSAHGVF.

V is TRBV25-1 and J is TRBJ1-5; D is unclear. Trimming stripped 7 bases from V and 0 bases from J, with 4 bases between. Germline V gives CDR1 MGHDK, CDR2 SYGVNS. The CDR3 is 12 residues long. CDR3 residues: CASTYSNQPQHF. DNA of the CDR3: TGTGCCAGCACCTATAGCAATCAGCCCCAGCATTTT.

The genes are TRBV11-2 and TRBJ2-5; 10 bases align to TRBD1. J gave up 9 bases and V 1 base, and 5 bases lay outside the gene matches. CDR3 length: 14 amino acids. Germline CDR1 and CDR2: SGHAT and FQNNGV. The CDR3 nucleotides read TGTGCCAGCAGCTTAGGAAGGACAGGGGGGTCCCAGTACTTC. Protein: CASSLGRTGGSQYF.

The J gene is TRBJ2-7, the V gene TRBV6-6; D is uncertain. V dropped 0 bases and J dropped 3 bases, with 6 bases sitting between them. This CDR3 has 13 residues. Germline-derived CDR1 and CDR2 are MNHNY and SVGAGI (reference sequence). The CDR3 nucleotides read TGTGCCAGCAGTTACTCTCCGAGCTACGAGCAGTACTTC. This codes for CASSYSPSYEQYF.

The chain recombines TRBV7-3 with TRBJ2-4; the D gene is possibly TRBD1 (6 bases). Trimming left V 0 bases short and J 0 bases short, with 6 bases between. The CDR3 loop spans 15 amino acids. Germline V gene data show CDR1 as SGHTA and CDR2 as FQGTGA. The CDR3 coding sequence is TGTGCCAGCAGCTTAACCAGGGGAGCCAAAAACATTCAGTACTTC. This translates into CASSLTRGAKNIQYF.

The sample holds one count of this clone. The V and J genes are TRBV30 and TRBJ1-6, with 7 bases identical to TRBD1. There are 17 residues in the CDR3. CDR1 and CDR2 (germline): GTSNPN, SVGIG (reference sequence). V gave up 4 bases and J gave up 3 bases; unmatched junction bases: 12. The DNA for the CDR3 is TGTGCCTGGAACGACAGGGCCGCAAGACTCTATAATTCACCCCTCCACTTT. It is translated as CAWNDRAARLYNSPLHF. The entire variable domain, with the rest obtained from reference TRBV30 and TRBJ1-6, is as follows: SQTIHQWPATLVQPVGSPLSLECTVEGTSNPNLYWYRQAAGRGLQLLFYSVGIGQISSEVPQNLSASRPQDRQFILSSKKLLLSDSGFYLCAWNDRAARLYNSPLHFGNGTRLTVT.

On this clone: The sample contains more than one DNA sequence encoding this CDR3. CDR3 bases: TGCGCCAGCAGCTTAGGGACAGGCTCTGGAAACACCATATATTTT. This translates into CASSLGTGSGNTIYF. The chain employs TRBV5-1 and TRBJ1-3; 8 bases map to TRBD1. The CDR3 covers 15 residues. Germline V gene sequence: CDR1 SGHRS, CDR2 YFSETQ. After removal of 2 bases from V and 0 bases from J, the junction contained 1 base not matched to a gene.

V and J are TRBV7-9 and TRBJ2-1; no reliable D call. Trimming removed 2 bases from V and 9 bases from J, with 8 bases in between. Germline assignment: CDR1 SEHNR and CDR2 FQNEAQ (reference sequence). The CDR3 length is 12 residues. The CDR3 loop reads CASSLSPVEQFF. DNA of the CDR3: TGTGCCAGCAGCTTAAGTCCGGTTGAGCAGTTCTTC.

The chain employs TRBV5-1 and TRBJ2-1; TRBD2 agrees at 11 bases. The trim removed 0 bases at V and 6 bases at J, leaving 5 bases unmatched. CDR3 size: 16 residues. Per the germline V gene, CDR1 is SGHRS and CDR2 is YFSETQ. DNA for the CDR3: TGCGCCAGCAGCTTGGGACTAGCGGGGACCGCCAATGAGCAGTTCTTC. Amino acids: CASSLGLAGTANEQFF.

V usage is TRBV5-1 and J usage is TRBJ2-1; tentatively, D is TRBD1 (5 bases). V dropped 4 bases and J dropped 8 bases, with 16 bases sitting between them. The CDR3 loop spans 14 amino acids. Germline CDR1 is SGHRS and CDR2 is YFSETQ. CDR3 residues: CASSDGHSQHEQFF. The CDR3 nucleotides are TGCGCCAGCAGCGACGGACATAGCCAGCATGAGCAGTTCTTC. Based on the CDR3 plus reference TRBV5-1 and TRBJ2-1, the full variable domain is KAGVTQTPRYLIKTRGQQVTLSCSPISGHRSVSWYQQTPGQGLQFLFEYFSETQRNKGNFPGRFSGRQFSNSRSEMNVSTLELGDSALYLCASSDGHSQHEQFFGPGTRLTVL.